Following are 9 T cell receptor beta chains from one sample sequenced in a study of blood T cell repertoires in COVID-19. Here immunoSEQ multiplex PCR was the method, and the copy in TCRdb shows in-frame clones only, minus some. The repertoire includes roughly 140,000 clones, 84% of them detected once, and 4.5% to 6% sits in the top ten. The material sequenced was PBMCs or T cells enriched from blood (not recorded which). The receptors stem from a woman between 45 and 60 years old who had been exposed to COVID-19.

The chain is built from TRBV5-6 and TRBJ2-1; 8 bases align to TRBD2. Trimming cost V 5 bases and J 1 base; bases outside gene matches: 5. The germline V gene has CDR1 SGHDT and CDR2 YYEEEE. This CDR3 spans 15 amino acids. The CDR3 DNA sequence: TGTGCCAGCAGTCTCAGCGGGAGATCCTACAATGAGCAGTTCTTC. Its translation: CASSLSGRSYNEQFF.

The V gene is TRBV3-1 (or the pseudogene TRBV3-2), the J gene TRBJ1-4; the D is unclear. CDR3 length: 15 amino acids. Germline CDR1 and CDR2: LGHDT and YNNKEL (reference sequence). V was cut by 0 bases and J by 0 bases, with 5 bases left in between. The CDR3 reads CASSQDPATNEKLFF. DNA of the CDR3: TGTGCCAGCAGCCAAGATCCTGCAACTAATGAAAAACTGTTTTTT.

J is TRBJ2-1 and V is TRBV7-9; 10 bases agree with TRBD1. V shed 4 bases, J shed 12 bases, and the junction held 15 bases outside the gene matches. Germline CDR1 is SEHNR and CDR2 is FQNEAQ (reference sequence). The CDR3 sequence is 16 residues long. CDR3 DNA sequence: TGTGCCAGCAGCTCGCCTCCCGGGACAGGGGTCGGGAGGCAGTTCTTC. Its translation: CASSSPPGTGVGRQFF.

The count of this clone is one. The genes are TRBV7-6 and TRBJ2-7, with 8 bases fitting TRBD1. V was clipped by 4 bases and J by 7 bases; unmatched bases: 6. The CDR3 is 13 amino acids. Germline CDR1 reads SGHVS; CDR2 reads FNYEAQ. CDR3 in amino acids: CASSSRGQAEQYF. Here the CDR3 DNA reads TGTGCCAGCAGCTCGAGGGGACAGGCAGAGCAGTACTTC.

V and J are TRBV27 and TRBJ1-4, with D possibly matching TRBD1 (5 bases). CDR3 size: 14 residues. The V gene's germline CDR1 is MNHEY and CDR2 SMNVEV (reference sequence). V was clipped by 3 bases and J by 7 bases, with 12 bases between them. CDR3 sequence: CASSFTGDREKLFF. In nucleotides, the CDR3 is TGTGCCAGCAGTTTTACGGGGGATCGTGAAAAACTGTTTTTT.

Remarks on this clone: At the DNA level, this CDR3 is encoded by other sequences in the same sample as well. The chain has TRBV7-2 and TRBJ1-5, with D tentatively TRBD1 (5 bases). CDR1 SGHTA and CDR2 FQGNSA come from the germline V gene. The CDR3 extends over 15 amino acids. The V and J ends lost 1 base and 1 base respectively, with 8 bases between them. CDR3 coding DNA: TGTGCCAGCAGCTTAGTGGGGGGGAGCAATCAGCCCCAGCATTTT. Protein: CASSLVGGSNQPQHF.

The CDR3 DNA sequence: TGCGCCAGCAGCTGGGTACAGGGGTCTGGAGAAGCTTTCTTT. It specifies CASSWVQGSGEAFF. The chain recombines TRBV5-1 with TRBJ1-1; 7 positions agree with TRBD1. The germline V gene has CDR1 SGHRS and CDR2 YFSETQ. V gave up 3 bases and J gave up 8 bases; unmatched junction bases: 10. The CDR3 spans 14 residues.

The J gene is TRBJ1-3, the V gene TRBV6-5; unclear D gene. The CDR3 sequence is 11 residues long. The V end lost 8 bases, the J end lost 7 bases, and 9 bases lay between the germline ends. Germline V gene data show CDR1 as MNHEY and CDR2 as SVGAGI. In DNA, the CDR3 is TGTGCCAGCCTGGGAGGCAACACCATATATTTT. Protein sequence: CASLGGNTIYF.

CDR3 sequence: CATSREWGGYGYTF. Here the CDR3 DNA reads TGTGCCACCAGCAGAGAATGGGGGGGCTATGGCTACACCTTC. The genes are TRBV15 and TRBJ1-2, with TRBD1 as a possible D gene (5 bases). CDR1 is LNHNV and CDR2 is YYDKDF in the germline V gene (reference sequence). The CDR3 is made up of 14 amino acids. Trimming stripped 0 bases from V and 4 bases from J, with 9 bases between. The whole variable domain, remainder taken from reference TRBV15 and TRBJ1-2, is DAMVIQNPRYQVTQFGKPVTLSCSQTLNHNVMYWYQQKSSQAPKLLFHYYDKDFNNEADTPDNFQSRRPNTSFCFLDIRSPGLGDTAMYLCATSREWGGYGYTFGSGTRLTVV.